The TCR beta chain under discussion was sequenced for a study of human T cells and chemical hapten exposure. Study background: Enrolled patients were predominantly female and had alopecia areata, totalis or universalis.

Per germline, CDR1 SGHNT and CDR2 YYREEE (reference sequence). Trimming pared 1 base from V and 13 bases from J, leaving 9 bases between. CDR3 size: 11 residues. The study's findings and limits: Sensitizing with DPC caused no change in TCRs above 1 in 1000 frequency. Having alopecia, donors may respond immunologically unlike healthy people.

MiXCR was run by TCRdb on the RACE reads, yielding one entry per CDR3 protein. Here the sample spans over 150,000 distinct CDR3 sequences, around a quarter being singletons. The time point was: patch test 3, about 24 weeks after DPC sensitization. Treatment of the sample: therapeutic diphenylcyclopropenone sensitization with weekly scalp DPC. At patch-test visits, sampling came before the patch test. This clonotype was observed a handful of times. Its antigen is not identified. Here the sequenced sample was whole blood, taken in connection with sensitization to the hapten diphenylcyclopropenone (DPC). The V call is TRBV5-4, the J call TRBJ2-1; the D call may be TRBD1 or TRBD2 (5 bases each). The source of this sequence is a young woman with alopecia areata. Some clones in this sample may be carry-over from other donors' samples. CDR3 nucleotide sequence: TGTGCCAGCAGCTTGCGGGGCCCCCAGTTCTTC. Its translation is CASSLRGPQFF.